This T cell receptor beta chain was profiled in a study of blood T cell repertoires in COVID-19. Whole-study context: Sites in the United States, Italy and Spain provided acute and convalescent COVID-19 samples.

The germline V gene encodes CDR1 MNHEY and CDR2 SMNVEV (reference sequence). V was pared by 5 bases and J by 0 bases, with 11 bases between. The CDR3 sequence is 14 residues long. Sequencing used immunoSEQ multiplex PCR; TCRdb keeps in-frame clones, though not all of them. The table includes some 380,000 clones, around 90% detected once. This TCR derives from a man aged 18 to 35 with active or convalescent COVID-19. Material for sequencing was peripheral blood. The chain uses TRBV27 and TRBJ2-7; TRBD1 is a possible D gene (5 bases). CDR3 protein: CASSPSTVSYEQYF. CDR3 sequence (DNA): TGTGCCAGCAGTCCCTCGACAGTCTCCTACGAGCAGTACTTC.